The 18 T cell receptor beta chains below all came from one sample that was sequenced in a study of T-cell reconstitution after alpha-beta-depleted transplantation in children. Unique molecular identifiers were built into the TCRbeta library. TCRdb independently ran MiXCR on the PCR reads; one entry per CDR3 protein. This sample has 70,000 or so distinct CDR3 sequences, with roughly 11% found just once. The sample here was PBMCs, taken before TCRalphabeta/CD19-depleted stem cell transplant. These receptor sequences come from a boy younger than 18 with acute myeloid leukemia, due to receive a stem cell transplant.

This clonotype was counted many times. The chain carries TRBV7-8 and TRBJ1-6; TRBD1 matches at 9 bases. This CDR3 has 15 amino acids. V lost 5 bases to trimming and J lost 8 bases; unmatched junction nucleotides: 7. The germline CDR1 and CDR2 sequences are SGHVS and FQNEAQ. Here the CDR3 DNA reads TGTGCCAGCAGCGCACGGACAGGGGCGGATTCACCCCTCCACTTT. Translated, it gives CASSARTGADSPLHF.

This clonotype has more than one count but fewer than ten. This chain joins TRBV4-1 and TRBJ2-1, with 8 bases identical to TRBD2. The CDR3 spans 17 residues. CDR1 is MGHRA and CDR2 is YSYEKL in the germline V gene. The V and J ends lost 0 bases and 3 bases, in that order; junction bases with no gene match: 7. In nucleotides, the CDR3 is TGCGCCAGCAGCCAAGAGGGAACTAGCGGAGTCTACAATGAGCAGTTCTTC. Its translation: CASSQEGTSGVYNEQFF.

The V call is TRBV3-1, the J call TRBJ2-3; TRBD1 might be the D (5 bases). Trimming cost V 3 bases and J 2 bases, with 9 bases left between them. Germline CDR1 is LGHDT and CDR2 is YNNKEL (reference sequence). The CDR3 consists of 14 residues. CDR3 DNA: TGTGCCAGCAGCCACACGGACAACACAGATACGCAGTATTTT. This encodes CASSHTDNTDTQYF.

At least ten counts were recorded for this clonotype. The V gene is TRBV4-3, the J gene TRBJ2-7; TRBD1 aligns across 8 bases. This CDR3 spans 13 amino acids. The V gene's germline CDR1 is LGHNA and CDR2 YSLEER. Trimming took 4 bases from V and 7 from J; bases not matched to a gene: 6. The CDR3 here is CASSLGQGEEQYF. The CDR3 nucleotides read TGCGCCAGCAGCCTTGGACAGGGAGAGGAGCAGTACTTC.

CDR3 protein: CASSPSAGELFF. Written as DNA, the CDR3 is TGTGCCAGCTCCCCGTCGGCGGGGGAGCTGTTTTTT. This chain uses TRBV18 with TRBJ2-2; D ambiguous. V was shortened by 6 bases and J by 8 bases, with 10 bases between the two germline ends. The CDR3 covers 12 residues. Germline loops: CDR1 KGHSH, CDR2 LQKENI. The full variable domain, in which reference TRBV18 and TRBJ2-2 provide the parts outside the CDR3, is NAGVMQNPRHLVRRRGQEARLRCSPMKGHSHVYWYRQLPEEGLKFMVYLQKENIIDESGMPKERFSAEFPKEGPSILRIQQVVRGDSAAYFCASSPSAGELFFGEGSRLTVL.

At least ten counts were recorded for this clonotype. CDR3 DNA sequence: TGTGCCAGCAGCGTAGGAGCGGGCTCCTACAATGAGCAGTTCTTC. Protein: CASSVGAGSYNEQFF. V usage is TRBV9 and J usage is TRBJ2-1, with a weak D call TRBD2 (6 bases). V shed 0 bases and J shed 0 bases, with 7 bases lying between them. The CDR3 is 15 amino acids. In germline, CDR1 is SGDLS, CDR2 YYNGEE.

This clonotype has only a few counts. The rearrangement uses TRBV9 and TRBJ2-2, with D tentatively TRBD1 (5 bases). The CDR3 has 15 residues. Germline V lookup: CDR1 SGDLS, CDR2 YYNGEE. Trimming removed 0 bases at V and 6 bases at J, with 12 bases between. The CDR3 bases are TGTGCCAGCAGCGTAGGGGCAGGGTCCGCCGGGGAGCTGTTTTTT. This sequence encodes CASSVGAGSAGELFF.

This clonotype occurred many times. The chain uses TRBV7-3 and TRBJ2-7; D is unresolved. Germline V gene data show CDR1 as SGHTA and CDR2 as FQGTGA. The V end lost 1 base, the J end lost 3 bases, and 7 bases lay between the germline ends. CDR3 length equals 13 residues. CDR3 residues: CASSLSPGYEQYF. CDR3 in DNA: TGTGCCAGCAGCTTAAGCCCGGGCTACGAGCAGTACTTC. The full variable domain, with the rest looked up from reference TRBV7-3 and TRBJ2-7, is GAGVSQTPSNKVTEKGKYVELRCDPISGHTALYWYRQSLGQGPEFLIYFQGTGAADDSGLPNDRFFAVRPEGSVSTLKIQRTERGDSAVYLCASSLSPGYEQYFGPGTRLTVT.

This clonotype was seen at least ten times. This chain uses TRBV27 with TRBJ2-2; perhaps TRBD2 as D (5 bases). The CDR3 contains 14 residues. Trimming cost V 3 bases and J 7 bases, with 12 bases left between them. Germline CDR1 MNHEY, CDR2 SMNVEV (reference sequence). The CDR3 region is CASSFRLAGGELFF. As DNA, the CDR3 is TGTGCCAGCAGTTTTCGGCTAGCAGGCGGGGAGCTGTTTTTT.

V gene TRBV20-1 combines with J gene TRBJ1-6; D gene uncertain. The CDR3 consists of 17 residues. Between the trimmed V and J ends, which lost 0 bases and 3 bases, there was a span of 15 bases. Germline V gene lookup returns CDR1 DFQATT and CDR2 SNEGSKA (reference sequence). Here the CDR3 DNA reads TGCAGTGCTAGAGATATTGGAGGGTCCCTCTATAATTCACCCCTCCACTTT. Translating it yields CSARDIGGSLYNSPLHF.

This clonotype was detected only a few times. The chain couples TRBV12-3 or TRBV12-4 to TRBJ2-1; TRBD2 matches at 8 bases. V gave up 8 bases and J gave up 0 bases; unmatched junction bases: 18. CDR3 length: 19 residues. The CDR3 sequence is CASGDPWGGGTSSYNEQFF. CDR3 sequence (DNA): TGTGCCAGCGGTGACCCCTGGGGCGGGGGGACGAGCTCCTACAATGAGCAGTTCTTC.

Many counts were recorded for this clonotype. The chain combines TRBV12-3 or TRBV12-4 with TRBJ2-6; TRBD2 aligns across 10 bases. The CDR3 covers 17 residues. V dropped 2 bases and J dropped 1; count of bases not matched to a gene: 2. The CDR3 reads CASSLSGRASGANVLTF. In DNA form, the CDR3 reads TGTGCCAGCAGTTTAAGCGGGAGGGCTTCTGGGGCCAACGTCCTGACTTTC.

This clonotype was counted many times. This chain joins TRBV10-2 and TRBJ2-1; the match to TRBD2 covers 15 bases. Germline loops: CDR1 WSHSY, CDR2 SAAADI. Trimming at V came to 0 bases and at J to 3 bases, leaving 15 bases not matched to a gene. The CDR3 extends over 22 amino acids. The CDR3 loop is CASSESYRGLWTSGGVYNEQFF. CDR3 DNA: TGCGCCAGCAGTGAGTCCTACAGGGGGTTATGGACTAGCGGGGGGGTCTACAATGAGCAGTTCTTC.

At least ten counts were recorded for this clonotype. In nucleotides, the CDR3 is TGTGCCAGCAGTTACTGGGATAAGGGCGCGGCCCAGTACTTC. It codes for CASSYWDKGAAQYF. The chain uses TRBV6-5 and TRBJ2-5; D remains ambiguous. Trimming pared 1 base from V and 9 bases from J, leaving 15 bases between. CDR1 and CDR2 from the germline V gene are MNHEY and SVGAGI. The CDR3 consists of 14 residues.

This clonotype was seen only once. The rearrangement links TRBV7-6 to TRBJ2-1, with a possible D match to TRBD2 (6 bases). Germline V gene data show CDR1 as SGHVS and CDR2 as FNYEAQ. The germline V and J ends were trimmed by 5 bases and 10 bases, with 9 bases remaining between them. The CDR3 has 11 residues. CDR3 DNA sequence: TGTGCCAGCAGCGACCGGGGGGAGCAGTTCTTC. Translated, it gives CASSDRGEQFF.

This rearrangement joins TRBV7-8 to TRBJ2-7; 11 nucleotides align to TRBD2. There are 18 residues in the CDR3. With 0 bases clipped from V and 1 base from J, the junction kept 8 bases outside the gene matches. Germline V gives CDR1 SGHVS, CDR2 FQNEAQ. CDR3 residues: CASSLAALAGGPSYEQYV. CDR3 sequence (DNA): TGTGCCAGCAGCTTAGCTGCTCTAGCGGGGGGCCCTTCCTACGAGCAGTACGTC.

This clonotype was counted between two and nine times. The rearrangement uses TRBV7-9 and TRBJ2-5; no reliable D call. CDR3 length: 12 residues. Germline CDR1 is SEHNR and CDR2 is FQNEAQ (reference sequence). The V and J ends lost 3 bases and 5 bases respectively, with 7 bases between them. In nucleotides, the CDR3 is TGTGCCAGCAGCTTCCAGACCGAGACCCAGTACTTC. Translation: CASSFQTETQYF.

This clonotype has only a few counts. The chain is built from TRBV12-3 or TRBV12-4 and TRBJ2-5, with 11 bases matching TRBD2. The V gene end was trimmed by 7 bases and the J gene end by 1 base; junction bases not matched to a gene: 14. The CDR3 is 18 amino acids. CDR3 sequence (DNA): TGTGCCAGCACCCTACCGGGACTAGCGGCCTCTCTCCAAGAGACCCAGTACTTC. This translates into CASTLPGLAASLQETQYF.